A single sample is the source of the 27 T cell receptor beta chains below, sequenced in a study of PD-1 blockade in classical Hodgkin lymphoma (dated by TCRdb to about 2020). Receptor amplification or capture employed the immunoSEQ multiplex PCR assay. TCRdb retrieved this table from immuneACCESS and kept in-frame rearrangements only. Not all clones are present; in checked studies, unresolved V genes account for under half, and no reason is known for the remainder. This sample is represented by about 17,000 clones; about 80% of them were singletons. Roughly 4.8% of the sample is in the top ten clones. This sample's time point label indicates: cycle 1 day 1 (C1D1), immediately before nivolumab initiation. Relapse after autologous stem cell transplantation had occurred in all trial patients, and cohorts A, B and C were distinguished by prior brentuximab vedotin exposure. The sample was peripheral blood mononuclear cells (PBMCs), taken at baseline. All receptors come from a human donor with classical Hodgkin lymphoma.

The table lists this clone with a count of one. The gene calls are TRBV4-3 and TRBJ1-1; 7 bases line up with TRBD1. V was clipped by 4 bases and J by 7 bases; unmatched bases: 15. Germline V CDR1 and CDR2: LGHNA, YSLEER. The CDR3 consists of 16 residues. In nucleotides, the CDR3 is TGCGCCAGCAGCCCCAACCTCCACAGGGACAGTTTTGAAGCTTTCTTT. Amino acid sequence: CASSPNLHRDSFEAFF.

This chain uses TRBV10-2 with TRBJ2-7; D unclear. V shed 8 bases and J shed 3 bases, with 11 bases lying between them. Germline V gene data show CDR1 as WSHSY and CDR2 as SAAADI. The length of the CDR3 is 12 residues. This CDR3 is CASGRGSYEQYF. The CDR3 DNA reads as TGCGCCAGCGGTCGAGGCAGCTACGAGCAGTACTTC.

The chain carries TRBV18 and TRBJ1-4; TRBD1 matches 8 bases. The CDR3 sequence is 15 residues long. The junction had 6 bases not matched to a gene; V was cut back by 2 bases and J by 7 bases. Germline values: CDR1 KGHSH, CDR2 LQKENI. DNA for the CDR3: TGTGCCAGCTCACCAAAGCAGGGGGCTATTGAAAAACTGTTTTTT. As protein: CASSPKQGAIEKLFF.

This sequence joins TRBV19 and TRBJ2-3; no definite D call. The CDR3 contains 13 residues. Germline V gene sequence: CDR1 LNHDA, CDR2 SQIVND (reference sequence). V was cut by 6 bases and J by 6 bases, with 13 bases left in between. The CDR3 is CASRTNTEDTQYF. In nucleotides, the CDR3 is TGTGCCAGTAGGACAAACACCGAGGATACGCAGTATTTT.

This clone was detected only once. The genes are TRBV14 and TRBJ1-1, with 9 nucleotides matching TRBD1. J was trimmed by 10 bases and V by 0 bases; bases with no gene match: 6. Germline lookup yields CDR1 SGHDN and CDR2 FVKESK. This CDR3 region has 14 residues. The CDR3 DNA reads TGTGCCAGCAGCCAAGATCGGGGACAGGGAGGAGCTTTCTTT. Translated, it gives CASSQDRGQGGAFF.

This clone is medium-sized by share. The chain joins TRBV7-2 to TRBJ2-3; D ambiguous. The CDR3 covers 15 residues. V lost 2 bases, J lost 1 base, and 10 bases lay in between. The germline V gene has CDR1 SGHTA and CDR2 FQGNSA. CDR3 amino acids: CASSLFKSGTDTQYF. The CDR3 region has the DNA TGTGCCAGCAGCTTATTTAAGAGCGGCACAGATACGCAGTATTTT.

This chain connects TRBV28 to TRBJ1-4, with a tentative D call TRBD1 (5 bases). V lost 5 bases, J lost 0 bases, and 10 bases lay in between. The CDR3 spans 15 residues. CDR1 MDHEN and CDR2 SYDVKM come from the germline V gene. CDR3 coding DNA: TGTGCCAGCAGTAGGGACGGTGCAACTAATGAAAAACTGTTTTTT. It yields the protein CASSRDGATNEKLFF.

This rearrangement joins TRBV7-9 to TRBJ2-3; 12 bases align to TRBD2. V was pared by 6 bases and J by 3 bases, with 7 bases of the junction left unmatched. Germline CDR1 and CDR2: SEHNR and FQNEAQ (reference sequence). This CDR3 contains 16 residues. CDR3 loop: CASSFRLAGVTDTQYF. CDR3 nucleotides: TGTGCCAGCAGTTTTCGACTAGCGGGAGTAACAGATACGCAGTATTTT.

This sequence joins TRBV18 and TRBJ2-3; possibly TRBD1 or TRBD2 for D (6 bases each). Germline V gene sequence: CDR1 KGHSH, CDR2 LQKENI. With 1 base removed from V and 1 base from J, the gap between germline ends came to 12 bases. CDR3 size: 16 residues. The CDR3 here is CASSPRRGQGTDTQYF. As DNA, the CDR3 is TGTGCCAGCTCACCACGGCGGGGACAAGGCACAGATACGCAGTATTTT.

The genes are TRBV10-3 and TRBJ2-3; D is undetermined. This CDR3 has 14 amino acids. CDR1 ENHRY and CDR2 SYGVKD come from the germline V gene. V gave up 4 bases and J gave up 0 bases, with 8 bases separating them. CDR3 sequence: CAISAETSTDTQYF. CDR3 nucleotides: TGTGCCATCAGTGCGGAGACTAGCACAGATACGCAGTATTTT.

The chain is built from TRBV30 and TRBJ1-1; maybe TRBD1 (5 bases). Between the trimmed V and J ends, which lost 3 bases and 3 bases, there was a span of 11 bases. Germline CDR1 GTSNPN, CDR2 SVGIG (reference sequence). The CDR3 has 13 residues. This chain's CDR3 is CAWSYKGYTEAFF. In DNA form, the CDR3 reads TGTGCCTGGAGCTATAAGGGGTACACTGAAGCTTTCTTT.

The chain joins TRBV7-2 to TRBJ2-3; D remains ambiguous. CDR3 length equals 12 residues. Trimming pared 5 bases from V and 2 bases from J, leaving 5 bases between. Germline-derived CDR1 and CDR2 are SGHTA and FQGNSA. As DNA, the CDR3 is TGTGCCAGCAGCCAATTCACAGATACGCAGTATTTT. Protein sequence: CASSQFTDTQYF.

CDR3 region: CASSLGYLPLGYTF. CDR3 sequence (DNA): TGTGCCAGCAGCTTGGGATACCTGCCCCTAGGCTACACCTTC. This chain links TRBV5-4 with TRBJ1-2; no clear D gene. The CDR3 contains 14 residues. Germline V CDR1 and CDR2: SGHNT, YYREEE (reference sequence). Trimming removed 0 bases from V and 8 bases from J, with 14 bases in between.

This chain joins TRBV6-1 and TRBJ2-7; maybe TRBD2 (5 bases). Trimming stripped 3 bases from V and 2 bases from J, with 5 bases between. The germline gives CDR1 MNHNS, CDR2 SASEGT. There are 12 residues in the CDR3. The CDR3 spells CASSDGTYEQYF. The CDR3, as DNA: TGTGCCAGCAGTGACGGGACCTACGAGCAGTACTTC.

The chain employs TRBV27 and TRBJ2-5, with TRBD1 as a possible D gene (5 bases). In germline, CDR1 is MNHEY, CDR2 SMNVEV (reference sequence). With 5 bases removed from V and 4 bases from J, the gap between germline ends came to 14 bases. The CDR3 has 14 residues. The CDR3 region is CASSGDHRGETQYF. Here the CDR3 DNA reads TGTGCCAGCAGTGGGGATCATAGGGGAGAGACCCAGTACTTC.

This sequence joins TRBV7-9 and TRBJ2-5, with D possibly TRBD2 on 6 matching bases. Between the trimmed V and J ends, which lost 3 bases and 4 bases, there was a span of 15 bases. The CDR3 consists of 15 residues. CDR1 is SEHNR, CDR2 FQNEAQ, per germline (reference sequence). For the CDR3, the DNA is TGTGCCAGCAGCTTTGGGGGGTTACAACTAGAGACCCAGTACTTC. It translates to CASSFGGLQLETQYF.

This rearrangement joins TRBV30 to TRBJ2-7; no reliable D call. The CDR3 is 11 residues long. The V end was cut by 2 bases, the J end by 3 bases, with 5 bases between. Looked up from germline, CDR1 is GTSNPN and CDR2 is SVGIG (reference sequence). The CDR3 bases are TGTGCCTGGAGTCAAGTCTACGAGCAGTACTTC. Translation gives CAWSQVYEQYF.

The rearrangement links TRBV11-2 to TRBJ1-1; 7 nucleotides match TRBD1. Germline V gene sequence: CDR1 SGHAT, CDR2 FQNNGV. J was trimmed by 7 bases and V by 6 bases; bases with no gene match: 5. This CDR3 spans 12 amino acids. CDR3 residues: CASRLTGNEAFF. CDR3 sequence (DNA): TGTGCCAGCAGATTGACAGGGAATGAAGCTTTCTTT.

The gene calls are TRBV19 and TRBJ2-1; the match to TRBD2 covers 10 bases. The CDR3 is 14 amino acids. Germline-derived CDR1 and CDR2 are LNHDA and SQIVND (reference sequence). Losses at the gene ends were 10 bases for V and 5 bases for J; bases not matched to a gene: 8. Written as DNA, the CDR3 is TGTGCCACCCGCGGACTAGCGGTCCACAATGAGCAGTTCTTC. Translated: CATRGLAVHNEQFF.

This clone was counted only a few times. This chain's CDR3 is CASKTQGAPYEQYF. The DNA for the CDR3 is TGTGCCAGCAAAACACAGGGGGCCCCCTACGAGCAGTACTTC. The chain is built from TRBV6-1 and TRBJ2-7; the match to TRBD1 covers 9 bases. Trimming at V came to 7 bases and at J to 2 bases, leaving 6 bases not matched to a gene. Per germline, CDR1 MNHNS and CDR2 SASEGT. The CDR3 contains 14 residues.

This clone showed up just a few times. The chain couples TRBV11-2 to TRBJ2-7; perhaps TRBD1 as D (5 bases). The length of the CDR3 is 14 residues. Germline CDR1 SGHAT, CDR2 FQNNGV. V lost 5 bases, J lost 2 bases, and 13 bases lay in between. The CDR3 bases are TGTGCCAGCAGCGGTACAGGTGGAGCCTACGAGCAGTACTTC. Encoded protein: CASSGTGGAYEQYF.

J is TRBJ1-4 and V is TRBV7-2; D is possibly TRBD1 (6 bases). CDR3 size: 15 residues. V lost 0 bases, J lost 5 bases, and 10 bases lay in between. CDR1 and CDR2 (germline): SGHTA, FQGNSA. The CDR3 region has the DNA TGTGCCAGCAGCTTAGCCGGACAGAAGAATGAAAAACTGTTTTTT. It specifies CASSLAGQKNEKLFF. The full variable domain, rest sourced from reference TRBV7-2 and TRBJ1-4, is GAGVSQSPSNKVTEKGKDVELRCDPISGHTALYWYRQSLGQGLEFLIYFQGNSAPDKSGLPSDRFSAERTGGSVSTLTIQRTQQEDSAVYLCASSLAGQKNEKLFFGSGTQLSVL.

This clone came up a few times. The chain couples TRBV5-1 to TRBJ2-1; D perhaps matches TRBD2 (5 bases). Trimming removed 5 bases from V and 5 bases from J, with 11 bases in between. The germline V gene has CDR1 SGHRS and CDR2 YFSETQ. This CDR3 has 13 residues. The CDR3 protein is CASRQRAHNEQFF. The CDR3 coding sequence is TGCGCCAGCAGACAGAGGGCCCACAATGAGCAGTTCTTC.

This chain uses TRBV9 with TRBJ2-1; TRBD2 matches 9 bases. V trimming: 3 bases; J trimming: 8 bases; junction bases outside the gene matches: 9. The CDR3 loop spans 15 amino acids. CDR1 and CDR2 (germline): SGDLS, YYNGEE. The CDR3 bases are TGTGCCAGCAGCGCGTTTAGCGGGAGTATCGATGAGCAGTTCTTC. Translated: CASSAFSGSIDEQFF.

By its share, this clone is medium-sized. This chain links TRBV10-2 with TRBJ1-5; D is unclear. The CDR3 totals 15 residues. The V end was cut by 5 bases, the J end by 10 bases, with 21 bases between. Germline V gene lookup returns CDR1 WSHSY and CDR2 SAAADI. DNA of the CDR3: TGCGCCAGCAGTTGGGGAAGGAGCAGTGAGGATCCCCAGCATTTT. Protein sequence: CASSWGRSSEDPQHF.

V is TRBV6-5 and J is TRBJ1-1; maybe TRBD1 (5 bases). Germline CDR1 is MNHEY and CDR2 is SVGAGI. Trimming took 0 bases from V and 10 from J, leaving 18 bases between them. The CDR3 runs to 15 residues. CDR3 loop: CASSYSAGSLAGAFF. In DNA, the CDR3 is TGTGCCAGCAGTTACTCGGCAGGGTCCCTCGCTGGAGCTTTCTTT.

About this clone itself: At one boundary the junction diverges from the germline segment, which might be a read error. The chain is built from TRBV7-2 and TRBJ2-7, with a possible D match to TRBD1 (6 bases). Germline lookup yields CDR1 SGHTA and CDR2 FQGNSA. The CDR3 loop spans 14 amino acids. In DNA, the CDR3 is TGTGCCAGCAGCCCCCGGACAGCCTCCTCCGAGCAGTACTTC. It encodes CASSPRTASSEQYF.